In its sample, the clone carrying this T cell receptor (beta chain) was seen many times. Its cognate antigen is unknown. The sample originates from a study of T cells in Graves' hyperthyroidism and ophthalmopathy. Regarding the study as a whole: In the analysis, a 13 V-J model separated ophthalmopathy from stable hyperthyroidism. In the blood, most expanded thyroid clonotypes above 0.001 appeared as well.

The CDR3 sequence is 16 residues long. Germline trimming cut 2 bases from V and 2 bases from J; bases unmatched to any gene: 6. The V gene's germline CDR1 is SGDLS and CDR2 YYNGEE. The investigators amplified TCR beta CDR3 regions from RNA transcripts. First-round RT-PCR of the TCR CDR3 relied on the HTBI primer set. TCRdb reprocessed the multiplex PCR reads with MiXCR, giving one entry per CDR3 protein. Among hundreds of thousands of distinct CDR3 sequences, less than 45% were seen once, and the ten largest hold less than 9%. Diagnosis rested on symptoms, serum thyroxine and TRAb, thyroid ultrasound, and orbital computed tomography.

The source material was peripheral blood or thyroid tissue (not recorded which). The origin of this receptor is an adult man with Graves' disease, either hyperthyroidism or ophthalmopathy (not recorded which). The V gene is TRBV9, the J gene TRBJ1-3; TRBD1 aligns across 8 bases. CDR3 DNA: TGTGCCAGCAGCGTCCACCCAGGGGGCACTGGAAACACCATATATTTT. Translated, it gives CASSVHPGGTGNTIYF.